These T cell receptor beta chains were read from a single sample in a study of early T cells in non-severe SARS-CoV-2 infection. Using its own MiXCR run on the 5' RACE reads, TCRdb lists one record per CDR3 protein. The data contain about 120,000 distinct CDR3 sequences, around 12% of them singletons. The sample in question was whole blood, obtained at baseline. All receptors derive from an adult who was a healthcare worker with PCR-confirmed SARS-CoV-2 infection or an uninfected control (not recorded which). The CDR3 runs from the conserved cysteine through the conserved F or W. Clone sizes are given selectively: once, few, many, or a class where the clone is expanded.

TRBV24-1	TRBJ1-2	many	CATSGLDRTLVIYGYTF
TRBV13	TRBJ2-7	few	CASSLGPGTGVSEQYF
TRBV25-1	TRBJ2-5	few	CASRIAGAEETQYF
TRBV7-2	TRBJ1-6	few	CASTRDRRNSPLHF
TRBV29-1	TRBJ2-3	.	CSVEREGLRGTQYF
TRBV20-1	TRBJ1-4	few	CSAASNNEKLFF
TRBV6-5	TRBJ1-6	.	CASSYSAASPLHF
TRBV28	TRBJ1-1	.	CATRLLLEPEAFF
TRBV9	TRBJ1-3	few	CASSVGQGTGGSGNTIYF
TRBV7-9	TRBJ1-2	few	CASSPPDRAGGYTF
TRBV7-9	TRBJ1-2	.	CASSLIGRGTYGYTF
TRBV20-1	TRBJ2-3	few	CSAPPSDTQYF
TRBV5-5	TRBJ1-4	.	CASSWKDEKLFF
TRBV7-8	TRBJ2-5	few	CASSLGRTLNFETQYF
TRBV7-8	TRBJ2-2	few	CASSWEVNTGELFF
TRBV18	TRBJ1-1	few	CASSPSAGRRVEAFF
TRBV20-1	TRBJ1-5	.	CSAVGTGWGNQPQHF
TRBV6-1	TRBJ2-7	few	CASSELTGDTYEQYF
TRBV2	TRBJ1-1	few	CASTSRAGTEAFF